The rows below give T cell receptor beta chains drawn from one sample of a study of blood T cells in healthy people across ages. TCRdb re-derived calls from the 5' RACE reads in MiXCR, one entry per CDR3 protein. The profile covers around 780,000 distinct CDR3 sequences, with roughly 50% appearing a single time and roughly 24% taken by the ten largest. The sample was blood. These receptors all stem from a man aged 40-55 years in good health. CDR3s include the opening cysteine and the closing phenylalanine or tryptophan. D genes are given only for firm matches. Clone size is stated in some rows and not others, as once, few, many or a class when expanded.

j_call d_call clone_size v_call cdr3_nt cdr3_aa
TRBJ2-3 . . TRBV29-1 TGCAGCTTGATGGAGTCCGCTGGGAATACGCAGTATTTT CSLMESAGNTQYF
TRBJ2-7 TRBD2 few TRBV7-2 TGTGCCAGCAGCTTTCCGATAGCGGGATCCCACGAGCAGTACTTC CASSFPIAGSHEQYF
TRBJ2-5 TRBD1 . TRBV19 TGTGCCAGTAGTCCTCAGGGACAGGGTGGAGAGACCCAGTACTTC CASSPQGQGGETQYF
TRBJ1-2 . . TRBV7-2 TGTGCCAGCAGCACTAGTTGGGATACCGTGGGCTTAGGTGGCTACACCTTC CASSTSWDTVGLGGYTF
TRBJ2-1 TRBD1 . TRBV12-3/TRBV12-4 TGTGCCAGCACCCGGGACAGGATAGAGGATGAGCAGTTCTTC CASTRDRIEDEQFF
TRBJ2-3 TRBD2 . TRBV20-1 TGCAGTGCTAGGATTCTACCCGGGACTAGCGGGGGGGGAGACACAGATACGCAGTATTTT CSARILPGTSGGGDTDTQYF
TRBJ2-3 TRBD2 few TRBV10-3 TGTGCCATCAATTCACTAGCGGGAGGTGCAGATACGCAGTATTTT CAINSLAGGADTQYF
TRBJ2-1 . . TRBV7-9 TGTGCCAGCAGCGCCACAGGGTGGGAGTACAATGAGCAGTTCTTC CASSATGWEYNEQFF
TRBJ1-6 . . TRBV11-2 TGTGCCAGCAGCTTAGAAGCGATCAATAATTCACCCCTCCACTTT CASSLEAINNSPLHF
TRBJ2-2 . . TRBV29-1 TGCAGCGTTGTGGTCAGAAACACCGGGGAGCTGTTTTTT CSVVVRNTGELFF
TRBJ2-7 . . TRBV5-1 TGCGCCAGCAGCTTGGGGGGGACGGGCACCTCCTACGAGCAGTACTTC CASSLGGTGTSYEQYF
TRBJ2-7 TRBD2 . TRBV13 TGTGCCAGCAGCTTAACGGGACTAGCCGTCTACGAGCAGTACTTC CASSLTGLAVYEQYF
TRBJ2-7 . . TRBV12-3/TRBV12-4 TGTGCCAGCAGTATACGGACGGTGACCTACGAGCAGTACTTC CASSIRTVTYEQYF
TRBJ1-1 TRBD1 few TRBV20-1 TGCAGTGCTACCCAGGGGGCCACTGAAGCTTTCTTT CSATQGATEAFF
TRBJ2-5 . . TRBV7-2 TGTGCCAGCAGCTTAGAACCGGGATTGGGGGGAGAGCAGTACTTC CASSLEPGLGGEQYF
TRBJ1-4 . few TRBV6-1 TGTGCCAGCAGTGTCCTACAGGGAAATGAAAAACTGTTTTTT CASSVLQGNEKLFF
TRBJ1-4 . . TRBV5-5 TGTGCCAGCAGCTTGGAGGCTTGGTGGGGGCAGGGCGATGAAAAACTGTTTTTT CASSLEAWWGQGDEKLFF
TRBJ2-3 TRBD1 . TRBV29-1 TGCAGTGAAACGGGACAGGGCACAGATACGCAGTATTTT CSETGQGTDTQYF
TRBJ2-1 TRBD1 few TRBV6-1 TGTGCCAGCAGTGAAGAGGGACAGGGGGCGCTTAGTGAGCAGTTCTTC CASSEEGQGALSEQFF
TRBJ1-6 . once TRBV4-2 TGTGCCAGCAGCCAAGATGTGGAACAGCGGACGTATAATTCACCCCTCCACTTT CASSQDVEQRTYNSPLHF
TRBJ2-5 . . TRBV4-3 TGCGCCAGCAGCCGATTGCCCACGACGGAGCAATACTTC CASSRLPTTEQYF
TRBJ2-5 . . TRBV6-6 TGTGCCAGCACCTTACTCGACAATGAGCAGTACTTC CASTLLDNEQYF
TRBJ1-5 . . TRBV4-1 TGCGCCAGCAGCCAAGATGGGGTCCGGCCCCAGCATTTT CASSQDGVRPQHF
TRBJ2-6 TRBD1 . TRBV6-1 TGTGCCAGCAGCCCCGGGACAGGGGGCGCCCACTCTGGGGCCAACGTCCTGACTTTC CASSPGTGGAHSGANVLTF
TRBJ2-5 . . TRBV29-1 TGCAGCGTCCTTGGACAGCCCTCGCAGTACTTC CSVLGQPSQYF
TRBJ2-5 . few TRBV5-1 TGCGCCAGCAGTAGAGTCGGGGAGACCCAGTACTTC CASSRVGETQYF
TRBJ2-1 TRBD1 . TRBV11-2 TGTGCCAGCAGCTATCCCCAAGGGACAGGGGGCAAAAATGTTTACAATGAGCAGTTCTTC CASSYPQGTGGKNVYNEQFF
TRBJ2-5 TRBD1 few TRBV7-2 TGTGCCAGCACCATTACCGGGACAGTAAAGCAAGAGACCCAGTACTTC CASTITGTVKQETQYF
TRBJ1-5 . . TRBV6-2/TRBV6-3 TGTGCCAGCAGTCCCGATATGCGGACAGCCTCTTATAGCAATCAGCCCCAGCATTTT CASSPDMRTASYSNQPQHF
TRBJ2-4 . . TRBV5-4 TGTGCCAGCAGCTTCTTCGAGGAGGAGCAGTACTTC CASSFFEEEQYF
TRBJ2-6 . . TRBV6-2/TRBV6-3 TGTGCCAGCATCACAGGGACTGGGGCCAACGTCCTGACTTTC CASITGTGANVLTF
TRBJ1-2 . . TRBV6-5 TGTGCCAGCAGACCACCTGACGGCAACTATGGCTACACCTTC CASRPPDGNYGYTF
TRBJ1-1 . . TRBV2 TGTGCCAGCAGTGGCCCACGGGACACTGAAGCTTTCTTT CASSGPRDTEAFF
TRBJ1-6 TRBD1 . TRBV29-1 TGCAGCGCCGTGACTCCCGGGACAGCAAATTCACCCCTCCACTTT CSAVTPGTANSPLHF
TRBJ1-1 . . TRBV29-1 TGCAGCGTTGAAGTGCCAGCCATGAACACTGAAGCTTTCTTT CSVEVPAMNTEAFF
TRBJ2-3 . . TRBV5-4 TGTGCCAGCAGCTTGGTGAGGGGACCATTAGATACGCAGTATTTT CASSLVRGPLDTQYF
TRBJ2-1 . . TRBV6-1 TGTGCCAGCAGTGAATCACTCGCCTCCCCTTCCTACAATGAGCAGTTCTTC CASSESLASPSYNEQFF
TRBJ2-5 TRBD2 . TRBV20-1 TGCAGTGCGCGACTAGCGGGATCACAAGAGACCCAGTACTTC CSARLAGSQETQYF
TRBJ2-5 . . TRBV7-9 TGTGCCAGCAGCCCCCAGGGTACTCTTGGGACCCAGTACTTC CASSPQGTLGTQYF
TRBJ1-4 TRBD1 . TRBV30 TGTGCCTGGAAACCAAGAACCGGGACAGGGAATGAAAAACTGTTTTTT CAWKPRTGTGNEKLFF
TRBJ2-4 . once TRBV28 TGTGCCAGCAGGGACGGTCCCGCAGCCAAAAACATTCAGTACTTC CASRDGPAAKNIQYF
TRBJ1-4 TRBD1 . TRBV9 TGTGCCAGCAGCGTCCTGACCGGACAGGGCAGTGAAAAACTGTTTTTT CASSVLTGQGSEKLFF
TRBJ2-7 . . TRBV13 TGTGCCAGCAGCTTAGAGATGGAAATCAATGAGCAGTACTTC CASSLEMEINEQYF
TRBJ2-5 . . TRBV28 TGTGCCAGTTTATGGGAACGGGCAGGGAGTGAGACCCAGTACTTC CASLWERAGSETQYF
TRBJ2-1 TRBD2 few TRBV3-1 TGTGCCAGCAACACGGGACTAGCTTATGATGAGCAGTTCTTC CASNTGLAYDEQFF
TRBJ2-3 TRBD1 . TRBV7-6 TGTGCCGGCACCTGGGGACAGGGGGACACAGATACGCAGTATTTT CAGTWGQGDTDTQYF
TRBJ2-5 . once TRBV6-5 TGTGCCAGCACGGCTCTGGAGACCCAGTACTTC CASTALETQYF